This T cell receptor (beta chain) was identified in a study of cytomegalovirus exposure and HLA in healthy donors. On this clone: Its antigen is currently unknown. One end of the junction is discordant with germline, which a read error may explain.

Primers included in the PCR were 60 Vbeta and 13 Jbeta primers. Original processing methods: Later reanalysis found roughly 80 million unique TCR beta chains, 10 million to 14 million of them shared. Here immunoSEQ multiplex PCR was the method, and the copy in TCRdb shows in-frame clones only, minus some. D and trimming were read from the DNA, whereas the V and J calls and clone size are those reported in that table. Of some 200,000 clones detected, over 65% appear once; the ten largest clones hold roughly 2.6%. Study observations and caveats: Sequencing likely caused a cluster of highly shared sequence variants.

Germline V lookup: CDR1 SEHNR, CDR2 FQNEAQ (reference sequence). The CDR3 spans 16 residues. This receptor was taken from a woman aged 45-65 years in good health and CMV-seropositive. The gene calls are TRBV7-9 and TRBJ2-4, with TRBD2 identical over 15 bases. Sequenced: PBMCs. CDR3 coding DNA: TGTTCCAGCAGCTTAACCGGGACTAGCGGGGGGAACATTCAGTACTTC. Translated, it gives CSSSLTGTSGGNIQYF.